This T cell receptor (beta chain) was identified during a study of post-analysis software for immune sequencing data. Whole-study findings and limits: Patients had higher frequencies than controls of five TRBV segments, including TRBV5-6, TRBV5-1 and TRBV20-1.

This CDR3 contains 15 residues. V was trimmed by 4 bases and J by 3 bases, leaving 12 bases between them. Germline V gene data show CDR1 as SEHNR and CDR2 as FQNEAQ (reference sequence). In its sample, this clonotype was seen a few times. The antigen remains undetermined. cDNA libraries for TCR beta contained unique molecular identifiers. In TCRdb, the PCR reads were re-called with MiXCR into one record per CDR3 protein. The table records hundreds of thousands of distinct CDR3 sequences, 30% of them present only once. This receptor was identified in a girl aged 10-17 years with multiple sclerosis. The rearrangement joins TRBV7-9 to TRBJ1-4; D gene unclear. Sequenced material: blood. Here the CDR3 DNA reads TGTGCCAGCAGCTCCTCGACGGAAGCTAATGAAAAACTGTTTTTT. Encoded protein: CASSSSTEANEKLFF.